This T cell receptor beta chain came from a study of blood T cell repertoires in COVID-19. Study details: Samples taken during acute and convalescent COVID-19 were collected in the United States, Italy and Spain. The cDNA or gDNA used as material had been derived from T cells, B-cell-depleted T cells, or PBMCs.

Trimming took 2 bases from V and 6 from J, leaving 3 bases between them. This CDR3 has 11 residues. CDR1 is LNHDA, CDR2 SQIVND, per germline (reference sequence). Original methodology: Estimates of nucleated cell counts were drawn from the amplification of reference gene primers. Some clones are missing from TCRdb's copy, which holds only in-frame ones; the method was immunoSEQ multiplex PCR. V, J and clone size are taken as reported in that table, and D and trimming were inferred from the DNA itself. The sample has tens of thousands of clones; roughly 90% are singletons. The V and J genes are TRBV19 and TRBJ2-3; D gene ambiguous. This TCR was sampled from a woman aged 55 to 70 with acute or convalescent COVID-19. Sample: peripheral blood. In DNA form, the CDR3 reads TGTGCCAGTAGTATATATGATACGCAGTATTTT. Its protein product is CASSIYDTQYF.